The 3 T cell receptor beta chains presented below share a single source sample, sequenced in a study of vaccination and CD4 T cells after COVID-19. For these receptors, no antigen is known. An Oncomine TCR Beta short-read assay was used to sequence the DNA from cultured CD4+ T cells. TCRdb analysed the PCR reads with MiXCR anew, one entry per CDR3 protein. The data contain about 24,000 distinct CDR3 sequences, around 49% of them singletons. Treatment in this sample: approximately nine-day PBMC culture with coronavirus spike peptide pools or control peptides (ViraFEST assay). The sequenced material came from CD4+ T cells from blood, cultured in vitro. The receptors were sampled from a human donor who had recovered from COVID-19.

The rearrangement joins TRBV6-1 to TRBJ2-6, with unresolved D. Trimming stripped 8 bases from V and 1 base from J, with 6 bases between. Germline lookup yields CDR1 MNHNS and CDR2 SASEGT. CDR3 size: 13 residues. The CDR3 DNA reads as TGTGCCAGCCAGACTTCTGGGGCCAACGTCCTGACTTTC. Translating it yields CASQTSGANVLTF.

The chain has TRBV2 and TRBJ1-5; D is undetermined. The length of the CDR3 is 14 residues. V dropped 4 bases and J dropped 5 bases, with 12 bases sitting between them. Germline V gene lookup returns CDR1 SNHLY and CDR2 FYNNEI. CDR3 sequence: CASSGIRADQPQHF. CDR3 in DNA: TGTGCCAGCAGTGGGATCCGGGCGGATCAGCCCCAGCATTTT.

This clonotype showed up just a few times. The J gene is TRBJ1-6, the V gene TRBV4-2, with 9 positions matching TRBD1. J was trimmed by 9 bases and V by 1 base; bases with no gene match: 1. Germline V CDR1 and CDR2: LGHNA, YNFKEQ. The CDR3 is made up of 14 amino acids. The CDR3 bases are TGTGCCAGCAGCCAAGGGGGACAGGGTTCACCCCTCCACTTT. Residues: CASSQGGQGSPLHF.